This TCR beta chain came from a study of T-cell memory formation after mild COVID-19. Overall study findings and caveats: Day 15 to 85 contracting clones showed balanced CD4/CD8; later expanders leaned CD4+. The authors left the SARS-CoV-2 specificity of second-wave clones peaking on day 37 unconfirmed. Some responding clones appeared in pre-infection memory, suggesting cross-reactive memory joined.

This clonotype was picked up many times. What it binds is not known. The V segment lost 4 bases and the J segment 2 bases; nucleotides outside the gene matches: 10. CDR1 is SGHRS and CDR2 is YFSETQ in the germline V gene. The length of the CDR3 is 16 residues. Constant-segment primers served in 5'RACE that generated TCR alpha and TCR beta cDNA libraries bearing sample barcodes and UMIs. TCRdb reprocessed the 5' RACE reads via MiXCR and lists one record per CDR3 protein. Of about 290,000 distinct CDR3 sequences listed, around 15% were seen once; the top ten hold approximately 23%. Sequencing was performed on PBMCs or a T cell subset sorted from them (not recorded which). This chain joins TRBV5-1 and TRBJ2-3, with 7 nucleotides matching TRBD2. The sequence derives from a man younger than 35 who had mild COVID-19 (a few samples of this study predate the infection). Cell type and time point are not known. CDR3 amino acids: CASSPLADPLTDTQYF. Here the CDR3 DNA reads TGCGCCAGCAGCCCCCTAGCGGACCCCCTCACAGATACGCAGTATTTT. Full variable domain (missing parts from reference TRBV5-1 and TRBJ2-3): KAGVTQTPRYLIKTRGQQVTLSCSPISGHRSVSWYQQTPGQGLQFLFEYFSETQRNKGNFPGRFSGRQFSNSRSEMNVSTLELGDSALYLCASSPLADPLTDTQYFGPGTRLTVL.